This TCR beta chain comes out of a study of identical twins. TCRdb itself ran the 5' RACE reads through MiXCR, one entry per CDR3 protein. The sample holds about 570,000 distinct CDR3 sequences; 9.6% are singletons and the top ten take around 3.1%. This clonotype has a count of ten or more. Trimming removed 7 bases at V and 5 bases at J, with 16 bases between. CDR1 is KGHDR, CDR2 SFDVKD, per germline. The CDR3 is made up of 14 amino acids. Healthy Caucasians provided all donations. The same specimen was also included in a second study, on yellow fever vaccine responses in identical twins.

This receptor was taken from a woman in her late teens or twenties in good health. J is TRBJ2-5 and V is TRBV24-1; D may be TRBD1 (5 bases). Sequencing input: PBMCs. This CDR3 reads CATRGHAPLETQYF. The CDR3 DNA is TGTGCCACCAGAGGACATGCCCCGTTGGAGACCCAGTACTTC.